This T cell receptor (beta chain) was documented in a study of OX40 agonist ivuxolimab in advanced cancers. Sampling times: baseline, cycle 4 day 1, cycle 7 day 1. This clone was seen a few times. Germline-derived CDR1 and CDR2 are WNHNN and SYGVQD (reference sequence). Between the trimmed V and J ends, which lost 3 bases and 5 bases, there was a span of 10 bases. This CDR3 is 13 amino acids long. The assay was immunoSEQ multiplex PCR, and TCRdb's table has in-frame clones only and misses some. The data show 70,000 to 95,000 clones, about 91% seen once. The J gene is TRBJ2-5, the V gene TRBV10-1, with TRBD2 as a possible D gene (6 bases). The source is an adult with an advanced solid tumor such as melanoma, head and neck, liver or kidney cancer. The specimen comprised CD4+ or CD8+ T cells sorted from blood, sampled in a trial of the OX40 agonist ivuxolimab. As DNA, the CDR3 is TGCGCCAGCAGTGATCGGGGGACGGAGACCCAGTACTTC. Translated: CASSDRGTETQYF.